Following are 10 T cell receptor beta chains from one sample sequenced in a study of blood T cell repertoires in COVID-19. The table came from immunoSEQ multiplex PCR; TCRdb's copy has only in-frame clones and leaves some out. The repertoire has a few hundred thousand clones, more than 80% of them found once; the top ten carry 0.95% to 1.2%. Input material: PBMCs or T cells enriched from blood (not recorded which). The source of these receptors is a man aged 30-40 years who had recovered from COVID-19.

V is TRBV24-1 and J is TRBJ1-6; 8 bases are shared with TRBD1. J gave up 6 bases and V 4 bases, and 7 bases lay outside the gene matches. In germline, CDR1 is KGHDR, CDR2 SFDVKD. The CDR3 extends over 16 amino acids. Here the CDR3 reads CATSESSGGSNSPLHF. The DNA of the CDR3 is TGTGCCACCAGTGAATCCTCAGGGGGCAGTAATTCACCCCTCCACTTT.

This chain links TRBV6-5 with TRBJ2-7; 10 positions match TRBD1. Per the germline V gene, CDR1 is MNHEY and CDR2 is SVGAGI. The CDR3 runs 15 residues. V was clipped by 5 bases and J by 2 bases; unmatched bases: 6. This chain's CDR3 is CASSTGTGAAYEQYF. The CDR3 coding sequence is TGTGCCAGCAGTACCGGGACAGGGGCGGCCTACGAGCAGTACTTC.

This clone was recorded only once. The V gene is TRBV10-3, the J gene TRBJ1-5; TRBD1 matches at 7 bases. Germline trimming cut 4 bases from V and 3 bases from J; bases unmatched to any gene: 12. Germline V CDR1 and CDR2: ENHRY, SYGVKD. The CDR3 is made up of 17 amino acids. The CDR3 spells CAISATGVRGDNQPQHF. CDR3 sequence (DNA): TGTGCCATCAGTGCTACAGGGGTAAGAGGGGACAATCAGCCCCAGCATTTT.

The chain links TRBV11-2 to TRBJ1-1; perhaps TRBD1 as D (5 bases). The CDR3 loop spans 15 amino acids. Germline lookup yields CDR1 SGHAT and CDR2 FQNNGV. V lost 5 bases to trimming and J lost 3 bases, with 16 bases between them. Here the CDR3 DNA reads TGTGCCAGCAGCAAGACCGGGCAGGGTTACACTGAAGCTTTCTTT. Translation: CASSKTGQGYTEAFF. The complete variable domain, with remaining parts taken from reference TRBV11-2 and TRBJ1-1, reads EAGVAQSPRYKIIEKRQSVAFWCNPISGHATLYWYQQILGQGPKLLIQFQNNGVVDDSQLPKDRFSAERLKGVDSTLKIQPAKLEDSAVYLCASSKTGQGYTEAFFGQGTRLTVV.

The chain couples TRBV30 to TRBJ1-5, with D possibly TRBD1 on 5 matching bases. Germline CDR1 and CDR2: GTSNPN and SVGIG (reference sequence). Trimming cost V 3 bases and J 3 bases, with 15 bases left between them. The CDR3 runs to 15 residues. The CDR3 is CAWSLGGTNNQPQHF. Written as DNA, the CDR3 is TGTGCCTGGAGCCTCGGGGGGACCAACAATCAGCCCCAGCATTTT.

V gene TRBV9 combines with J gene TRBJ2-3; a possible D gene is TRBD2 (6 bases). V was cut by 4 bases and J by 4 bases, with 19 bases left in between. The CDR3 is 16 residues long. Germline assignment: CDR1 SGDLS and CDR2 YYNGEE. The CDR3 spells CASSSPSGSSADTQYF. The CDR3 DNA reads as TGTGCCAGCAGCTCCCCCTCCGGGAGTAGCGCAGATACGCAGTATTTT.

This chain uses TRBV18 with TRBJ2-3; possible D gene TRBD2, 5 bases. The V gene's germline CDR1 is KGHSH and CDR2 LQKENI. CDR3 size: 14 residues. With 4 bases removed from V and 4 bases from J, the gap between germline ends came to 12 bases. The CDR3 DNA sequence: TGTGCCAGCTCACTGCGGGCCCGGCCAGATACGCAGTATTTT. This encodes CASSLRARPDTQYF.

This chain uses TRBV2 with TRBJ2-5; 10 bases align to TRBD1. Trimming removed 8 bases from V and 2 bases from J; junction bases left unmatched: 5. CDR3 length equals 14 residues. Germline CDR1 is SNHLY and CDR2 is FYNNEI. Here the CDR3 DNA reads TGTGCCAGCCATGGGACAGGGGAGCAAGAGACCCAGTACTTC. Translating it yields CASHGTGEQETQYF.

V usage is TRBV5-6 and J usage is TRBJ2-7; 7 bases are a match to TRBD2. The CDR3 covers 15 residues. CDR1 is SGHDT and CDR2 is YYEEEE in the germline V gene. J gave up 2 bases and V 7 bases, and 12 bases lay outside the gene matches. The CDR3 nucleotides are TGTGCCAGCCGAGTGTTGCGGGGGAAGACCTACGAGCAGTACTTC. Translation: CASRVLRGKTYEQYF.

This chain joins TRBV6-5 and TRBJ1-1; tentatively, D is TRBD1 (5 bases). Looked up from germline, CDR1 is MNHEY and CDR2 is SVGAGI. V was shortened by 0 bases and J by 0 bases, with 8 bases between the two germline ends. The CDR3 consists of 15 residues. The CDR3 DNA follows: TGTGCCAGCAGTTACTCGTCCAGGGTGAACACTGAAGCTTTCTTT. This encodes CASSYSSRVNTEAFF.